The subject of this entry is one TCR beta chain. The record originates from a study of blood T cells in healthy people across ages. J was trimmed by 5 bases and V by 2 bases; bases with no gene match: 6. The CDR3 has 14 residues. Germline V gene lookup returns CDR1 ENHRY and CDR2 SYGVKD. Approximately 9.1 milliliters was the volume of peripheral blood drawn from each donor. Primed by a sample-barcoded 5' primer and a J-beta primer mix, a second PCR proceeded for about 7 to 11 cycles. Each CDR3 protein is one row after TCRdb ran MiXCR on the 5' RACE reads. Of about 540,000 distinct CDR3 sequences listed, approximately 25% were seen once; the top ten hold roughly 10%. This sample also appeared in a second study, on T cells of mothers and their children. As that study records: Both sample barcodes and 2-4 random nucleotides came from the M1S primer of the second PCR.

Sample: blood. The rearrangement uses TRBV10-3 and TRBJ2-7; TRBD1 aligns across 7 bases. The origin of this receptor is a boy aged 5-17 years in good health. The CDR3, as DNA: TGTGCCATCAGTGAGCCAGACAGGGCCCACGAGCAGTACTTC. Encoded protein: CAISEPDRAHEQYF.